The next 14 T cell receptor beta chains were all read from a single sample in a study of CD8+ T cells in alopecia areata (dated by TCRdb to 2016 to 2018). Libraries were made using the immunoSEQ multiplex PCR assay. To provide template for TCR sequencing, every sample had RNA extracted and reverse transcribed into cDNA. TCRdb limited this immuneACCESS table to in-frame rearrangements with V and J called. A share of clones is missing; checked studies link under half to unresolved V genes, and the rest is unexplained. The sample table shows fewer than 350,000 clones, and about three fifths are seen once. The ten largest account for 1.8% of the sample. The time point label, as the study defines it: 20 to 30 weeks on oral tofacitinib. The sample's treatment or condition label is to be understood as: oral pan-JAK inhibitor, 5-10 mg twice daily. The sequenced sample was CD4+ T cells sorted from blood, obtained at week 24, from a patient treated with tofacitinib. These receptors came from a human donor with alopecia areata.

The chain couples TRBV2 to TRBJ1-5; D is perhaps TRBD1 (6 bases). There are 15 residues in the CDR3. Germline CDR1 and CDR2: SNHLY and FYNNEI. The V end lost 4 bases, the J end lost 3 bases, and 13 bases lay between the germline ends. The CDR3 DNA follows: TGTGCCAGCAGTGTCCGGGACATCGCCAATCAGCCCCAGCATTTT. It translates to CASSVRDIANQPQHF.

A note on this clone: The sample contains more than one DNA sequence encoding this CDR3. CDR3 loop: CSVVGGEGYTF. The DNA for the CDR3 is TGCAGCGTTGTAGGGGGCGAAGGCTACACCTTC. J is TRBJ1-2 and V is TRBV29-1; 7 bases match TRBD1. V shed 4 bases and J 8 bases; nucleotides not matched to a gene: 4. This CDR3 has 11 amino acids. Germline V CDR1 and CDR2: SQVTM, ANQGSEA.

J is TRBJ2-1 and V is TRBV7-8; 10 bases map to TRBD2. Germline CDR1 and CDR2: SGHVS and FQNEAQ. V was clipped by 5 bases and J by 4 bases; unmatched bases: 5. There are 15 residues in the CDR3. CDR3 sequence reads: CASSTTSGFYNEQFF. CDR3 nucleotides: TGTGCCAGCAGCACGACTAGCGGGTTTTACAATGAGCAGTTCTTC. Complete variable domain (other parts from reference TRBV7-8 and TRBJ2-1): GAGVSQSPRYKVAKRGQDVALRCDPISGHVSLFWYQQALGQGPEFLTYFQNEAQLDKSGLPSDRFFAERPEGSVSTLKIQRTQQEDSAVYLCASSTTSGFYNEQFFGPGTRLTVL.

In this sample, this clone turned up a few times. The genes are TRBV29-1 and TRBJ1-4, with D unresolved. The CDR3 spans 17 residues. The V end lost 4 bases, the J end lost 4 bases, and 22 bases lay between the germline ends. Germline lookup yields CDR1 SQVTM and CDR2 ANQGSEA. CDR3 in DNA: TGCAGCGTTGCCGCCAGGACTAGCCCACGTGATAATGAAAAACTGTTTTTT. This sequence encodes CSVAARTSPRDNEKLFF.

The chain has TRBV29-1 and TRBJ1-3, with D unresolved. Germline V lookup: CDR1 SQVTM, CDR2 ANQGSEA. V gave up 2 bases and J gave up 4 bases, with 3 bases separating them. The CDR3 contains 11 residues. CDR3 loop: CSVEIGNTIYF. CDR3 nucleotide sequence: TGCAGCGTTGAAATCGGAAACACCATATATTTT.

The chain uses TRBV4-2 and TRBJ2-1; TRBD1 matches 8 bases. Germline V gene data show CDR1 as LGHNA and CDR2 as YNFKEQ. The CDR3 has 16 amino acids. Unmatched junction bases numbered 6, after V lost 2 bases and J lost 3 bases. CDR3 protein: CASSQMGTGNYNEQFF. CDR3 coding DNA: TGTGCCAGCAGCCAAATGGGGACAGGCAACTACAATGAGCAGTTCTTC.

This clone was seen only a few times. The rearrangement links TRBV7-9 to TRBJ1-5, with D possibly TRBD1 on 6 matching bases. Germline V gene lookup returns CDR1 SEHNR and CDR2 FQNEAQ (reference sequence). The CDR3 contains 15 residues. Trimming left V 1 base short and J 0 bases short, with 7 bases between. The chain's CDR3 is CASSLGDTSNQPQHF. In nucleotides, the CDR3 is TGTGCCAGCAGCTTAGGGGACACTAGCAATCAGCCCCAGCATTTT. The whole variable domain, filled in from reference TRBV7-9 and TRBJ1-5, reads DTGVSQNPRHKITKRGQNVTFRCDPISEHNRLYWYRQTLGQGPEFLTYFQNEAQLEKSRLLSDRFSAERPKGSFSTLEIQRTEQGDSAMYLCASSLGDTSNQPQHFGDGTRLSIL.

The J gene is TRBJ2-7, the V gene TRBV25-1; D unclear. The CDR3 has 14 amino acids. Germline V CDR1 and CDR2: MGHDK, SYGVNS. The V and J ends lost 2 bases and 7 bases respectively, with 15 bases between them. CDR3 amino acids: CASSEGYPETEQYF. The DNA of the CDR3 is TGTGCCAGCAGTGAAGGGTACCCCGAAACGGAGCAGTACTTC.

Notes on this clone: The same CDR3 arises from other DNA sequences in this sample as well. The chain carries TRBV7-8 and TRBJ1-5, with unresolved D. The germline V gene encodes CDR1 SGHVS and CDR2 FQNEAQ. V gave up 1 base and J gave up 7 bases, with 11 bases separating them. This CDR3 is built from 14 residues. The CDR3 reads CASSLGRVRQPQHF. The CDR3 coding sequence is TGTGCCAGCAGCTTAGGGAGGGTGAGGCAGCCCCAGCATTTT.

The rearrangement joins TRBV21-1 to TRBJ2-1; the table's D call, TRBD1, has no DNA check behind it. TRBV21-1 is a recognized pseudogene. The CDR3 is 14 residues long. CDR3 region: CASSNWAGDDEQFF. The DNA of the CDR3 is TGTGCCAGCAGCAATTGGGCAGGGGATGATGAGCAGTTCTTC.

The chain recombines TRBV28 with TRBJ1-2; TRBD1 matches at 7 bases. Germline V lookup: CDR1 MDHEN, CDR2 SYDVKM. V shed 9 bases and J 8 bases; nucleotides not matched to a gene: 9. The CDR3 covers 12 residues. The CDR3 DNA reads TGTGCCAGTCGTGGGGACAGCCGCGGCTACACCTTC. It yields the protein CASRGDSRGYTF.

The V and J genes are TRBV4-1 and TRBJ1-5; weak D call: TRBD1 (6 bases). Germline CDR1 is MGHRA and CDR2 is YSYEKL. The CDR3 consists of 15 residues. Trimming shortened V by 0 bases and J by 7 bases, and 13 bases separated the two germline ends. Here the CDR3 reads CASSQDLQGRQPQHF. Written as DNA, the CDR3 is TGCGCCAGCAGCCAAGATCTACAGGGACGGCAGCCCCAGCATTTT.

This sequence joins TRBV29-1 and TRBJ2-7; TRBD1 matches at 12 bases. V was pared by 7 bases and J by 6 bases, with 10 bases of the junction left unmatched. Germline loops: CDR1 SQVTM, CDR2 ANQGSEA. This CDR3 region has 14 residues. This CDR3 reads CSGKPGQGASEQYF. The CDR3 DNA reads TGCAGCGGCAAACCGGGACAGGGGGCGAGCGAGCAGTACTTC.

The chain links TRBV7-2 to TRBJ1-2; D is unclear. The germline CDR1 and CDR2 sequences are SGHTA and FQGNSA. The CDR3 spans 15 residues. V gave up 5 bases and J gave up 4 bases, with 17 bases separating them. The DNA of the CDR3 is TGTGCCAGCAGCGACCGAAAGGAGGGCGGCTATGGCTACACCTTC. It codes for CASSDRKEGGYGYTF.